This T cell receptor (beta chain) was sequenced in a study of T cell responses to AZD1222 COVID-19 vaccine. Notes on the study in general: Baseline seropositivity characterized only six AZD1222 recipients. Researchers took repertoire samples only after the peak T cell response had come. Increased Spike-specific TCR breadth and depth were observed after two AZD1222 doses. Dominant CD4 TCR responses targeted spike regions 160-218 and 743-854.

The protocol was immunoSEQ multiplex PCR, while the TCRdb copy is restricted to in-frame clones and leaves out a portion. Of roughly 85,000 clones in the sample, approximately 90% were seen once. As concerns this clone: Its cognate antigen is unknown.

Germline CDR1 is SGHNT and CDR2 is YYREEE (reference sequence). The CDR3 loop spans 17 amino acids. The trim removed 0 bases at V and 0 bases at J, leaving 4 bases unmatched. The V call is TRBV5-4, the J call TRBJ2-1; 9 bases agree with TRBD2. This clonotype originated in an adult who received the AZD1222 COVID-19 vaccine. Sequencing was performed on peripheral blood, taken 28 days after the second AZD1222 dose. Written as DNA, the CDR3 is TGTGCCAGCAGCTTGGGGACTAGCGCGAGCTCCTACAATGAGCAGTTCTTC. Its protein is CASSLGTSASSYNEQFF.